This T cell receptor (beta chain) originates from a study of shared clonotypes between healthy human individuals. Study outcomes and limitations: The authors sampled blood alone, and tissue repertoires likely differ.

TCRdb keeps only in-frame clones here, not all; method: immunoSEQ multiplex PCR. Altogether about 580,000 clones are present, 98% being singletons, with the ten largest covering roughly 0.29%. Germline V CDR1 and CDR2: LGHNA, YSLEER. V was trimmed by 1 base and J by 0 bases, leaving 3 bases between them. The CDR3 runs to 13 residues. Comment on this clone: Its specificity is unknown.

Positively selected for CCR7, the CD45RO-negative cells used as naive CD8 cells excluded terminally differentiated effector memory CD45RA+ cells. This TCR derives from a man aged 25 to 40 in good health. The material sequenced was naive CD8+ T cells sorted from blood. The V gene is TRBV4-3, the J gene TRBJ2-5; D is uncertain. This chain's CDR3 is CASSQAHQETQYF. CDR3 DNA: TGCGCCAGCAGCCAAGCACACCAAGAGACCCAGTACTTC.